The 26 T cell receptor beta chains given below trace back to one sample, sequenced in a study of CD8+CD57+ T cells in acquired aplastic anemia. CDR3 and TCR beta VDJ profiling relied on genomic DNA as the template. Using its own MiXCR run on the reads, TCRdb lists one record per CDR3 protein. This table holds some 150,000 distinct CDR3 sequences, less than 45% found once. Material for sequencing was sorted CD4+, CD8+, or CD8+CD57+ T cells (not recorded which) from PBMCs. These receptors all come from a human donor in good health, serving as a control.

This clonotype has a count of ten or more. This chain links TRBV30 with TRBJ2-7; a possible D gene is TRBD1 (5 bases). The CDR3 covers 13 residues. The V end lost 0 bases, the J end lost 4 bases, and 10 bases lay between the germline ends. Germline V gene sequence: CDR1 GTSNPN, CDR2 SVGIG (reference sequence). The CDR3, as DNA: TGTGCCTGGAGTGTACTCTCAGGGTACGAGCAGTACTTC. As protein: CAWSVLSGYEQYF.

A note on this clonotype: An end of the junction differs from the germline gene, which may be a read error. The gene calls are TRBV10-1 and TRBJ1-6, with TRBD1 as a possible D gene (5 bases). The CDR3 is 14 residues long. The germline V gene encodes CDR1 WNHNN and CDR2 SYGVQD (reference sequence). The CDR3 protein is CAIRVAGRNSPLHF. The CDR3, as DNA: TGTGCCATCAGGGTAGCGGGGAGAAATTCACCCCTCCACTTT.

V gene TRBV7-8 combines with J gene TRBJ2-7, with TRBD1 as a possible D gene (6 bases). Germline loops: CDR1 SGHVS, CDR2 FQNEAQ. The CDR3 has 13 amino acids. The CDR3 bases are TGTGCCAGCAGCCACCGGACAGCCTATGAGCAGTACGTC. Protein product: CASSHRTAYEQYV.

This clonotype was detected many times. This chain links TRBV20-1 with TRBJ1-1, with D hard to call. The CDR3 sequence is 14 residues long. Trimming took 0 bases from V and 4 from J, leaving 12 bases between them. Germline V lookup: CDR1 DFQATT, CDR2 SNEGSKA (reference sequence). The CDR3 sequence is CSARDPGGSTEAFF. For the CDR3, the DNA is TGCAGTGCTAGAGATCCTGGAGGCAGCACTGAAGCTTTCTTT.

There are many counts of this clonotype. The CDR3 coding sequence is TGTGCCAGTATCGACAGGGGACATCAGCCCCAGCATTTT. Encoded protein: CASIDRGHQPQHF. The chain employs TRBV19 and TRBJ1-5; 8 bases are shared with TRBD1. The CDR3 totals 13 residues. The V and J ends lost 7 bases and 5 bases, in that order; junction bases with no gene match: 4. The germline CDR1 and CDR2 sequences are LNHDA and SQIVND (reference sequence).

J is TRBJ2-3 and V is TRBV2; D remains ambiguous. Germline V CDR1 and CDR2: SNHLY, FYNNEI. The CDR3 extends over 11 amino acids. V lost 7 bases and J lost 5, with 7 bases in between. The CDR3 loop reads CASTSLDTQYF. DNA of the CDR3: TGTGCCAGCACATCGCTAGATACGCAGTATTTT.

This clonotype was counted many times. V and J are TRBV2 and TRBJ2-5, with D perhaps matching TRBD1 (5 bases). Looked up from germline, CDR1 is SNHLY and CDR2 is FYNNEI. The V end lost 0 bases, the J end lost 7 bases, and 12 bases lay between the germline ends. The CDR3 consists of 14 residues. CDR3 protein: CASSEAGVGVTQYF. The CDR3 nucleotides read TGTGCCAGCAGTGAAGCAGGGGTGGGTGTGACCCAGTACTTC.

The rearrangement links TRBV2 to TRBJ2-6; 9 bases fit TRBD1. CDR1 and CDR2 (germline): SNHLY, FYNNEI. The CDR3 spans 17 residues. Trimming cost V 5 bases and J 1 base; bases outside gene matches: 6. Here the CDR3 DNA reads TGTGCCAGCAGTAACGACAGGGGGGGATCTGGGGCCAACGTCCTGACTTTC. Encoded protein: CASSNDRGGSGANVLTF.

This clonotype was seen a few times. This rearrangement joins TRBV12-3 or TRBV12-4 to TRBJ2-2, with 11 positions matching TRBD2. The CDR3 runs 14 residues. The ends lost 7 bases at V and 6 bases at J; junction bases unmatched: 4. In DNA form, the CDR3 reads TGTGCCAGCAAACTAGCGGGGGTGGCCGGGGAGCTGTTTTTT. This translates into CASKLAGVAGELFF.

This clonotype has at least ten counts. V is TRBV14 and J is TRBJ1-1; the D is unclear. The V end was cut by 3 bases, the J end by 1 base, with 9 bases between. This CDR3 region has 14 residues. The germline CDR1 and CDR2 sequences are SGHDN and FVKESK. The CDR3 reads CASSHPGRNTEAFF. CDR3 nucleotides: TGTGCCAGCAGCCACCCGGGAAGGAACACTGAAGCTTTCTTT.

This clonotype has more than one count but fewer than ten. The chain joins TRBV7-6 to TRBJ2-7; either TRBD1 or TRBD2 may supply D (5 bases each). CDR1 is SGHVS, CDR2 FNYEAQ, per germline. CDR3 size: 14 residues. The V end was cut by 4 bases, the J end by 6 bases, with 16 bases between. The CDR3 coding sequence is TGTGCCAGCAGCTCCGGGACCGGTTACTCCGAGCAGTACTTC. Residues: CASSSGTGYSEQYF. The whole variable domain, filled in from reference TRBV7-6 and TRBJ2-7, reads GAGVSQSPRYKVTKRGQDVALRCDPISGHVSLYWYRQALGQGPEFLTYFNYEAQQDKSGLPNDRFSAERPEGSISTLTIQRTEQRDSAMYRCASSSGTGYSEQYFGPGTRLTVT.

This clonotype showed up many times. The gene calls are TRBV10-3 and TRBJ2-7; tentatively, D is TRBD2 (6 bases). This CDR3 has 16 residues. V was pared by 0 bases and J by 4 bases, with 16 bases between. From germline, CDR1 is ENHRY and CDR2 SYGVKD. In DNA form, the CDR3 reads TGTGCCATCAGTGAGTCAGGAGGAGGGTCTAGGTACGAGCAGTACTTC. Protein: CAISESGGGSRYEQYF.

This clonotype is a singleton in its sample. The DNA of the CDR3 is TGTGCCACCAGTGATGCCGGGACGCCCGACAATGAGCAGTTCTTC. It specifies CATSDAGTPDNEQFF. The V and J genes are TRBV24-1 and TRBJ2-1; TRBD1 or TRBD2 may be the D gene (5 bases each). The V end was cut by 3 bases, the J end by 5 bases, with 13 bases between. Looked up from germline, CDR1 is KGHDR and CDR2 is SFDVKD. The CDR3 has 15 residues.

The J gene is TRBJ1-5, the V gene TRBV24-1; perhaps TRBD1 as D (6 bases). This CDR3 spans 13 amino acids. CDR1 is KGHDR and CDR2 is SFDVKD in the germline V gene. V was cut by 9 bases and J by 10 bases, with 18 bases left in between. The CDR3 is CATGRTVKSPQHF. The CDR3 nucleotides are TGTGCCACCGGACGGACAGTAAAGAGTCCCCAGCATTTT.

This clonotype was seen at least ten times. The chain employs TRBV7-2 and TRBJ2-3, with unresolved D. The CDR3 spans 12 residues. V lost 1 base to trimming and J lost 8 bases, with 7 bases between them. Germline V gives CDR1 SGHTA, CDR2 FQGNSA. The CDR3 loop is CASSLEAGTQYF. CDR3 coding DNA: TGTGCCAGCAGCTTAGAAGCTGGTACGCAGTATTTT.

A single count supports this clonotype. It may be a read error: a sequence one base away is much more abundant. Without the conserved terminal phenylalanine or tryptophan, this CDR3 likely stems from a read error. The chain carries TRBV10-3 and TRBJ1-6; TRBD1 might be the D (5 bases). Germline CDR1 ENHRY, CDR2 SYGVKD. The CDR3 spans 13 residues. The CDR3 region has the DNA TGTGCCAGCAGTGAACGAGGGGATACACCCCTCCACCTT. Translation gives CASSERGDTPLHL.

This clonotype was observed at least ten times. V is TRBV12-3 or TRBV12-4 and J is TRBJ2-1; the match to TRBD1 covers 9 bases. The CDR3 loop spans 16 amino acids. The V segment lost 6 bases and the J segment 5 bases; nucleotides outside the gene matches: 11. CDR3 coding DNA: TGTGCCAGCAGACCAGTCCCGGGACAGGGAAACAATGAGCAGTTCTTC. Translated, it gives CASRPVPGQGNNEQFF.

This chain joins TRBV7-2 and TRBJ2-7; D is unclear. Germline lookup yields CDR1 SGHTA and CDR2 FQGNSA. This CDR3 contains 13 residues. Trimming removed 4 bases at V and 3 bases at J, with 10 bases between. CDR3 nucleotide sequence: TGTGCCAGCAGCTCAAGACGGTTCTACGAGCAGTACTTC. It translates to CASSSRRFYEQYF.

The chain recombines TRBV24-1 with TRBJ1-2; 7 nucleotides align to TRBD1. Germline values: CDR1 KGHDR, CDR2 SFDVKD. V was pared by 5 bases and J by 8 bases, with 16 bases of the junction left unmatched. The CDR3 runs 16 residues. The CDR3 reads CATSVLQPRTGSGYTF. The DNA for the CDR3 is TGTGCCACCAGTGTCCTGCAGCCTAGGACAGGCTCCGGCTACACCTTC.

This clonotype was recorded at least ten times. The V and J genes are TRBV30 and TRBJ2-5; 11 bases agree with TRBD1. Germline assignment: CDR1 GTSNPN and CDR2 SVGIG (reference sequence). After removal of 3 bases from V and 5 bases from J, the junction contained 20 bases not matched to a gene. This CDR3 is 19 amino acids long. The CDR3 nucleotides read TGTGCCTGGAGGACCGACATGCGCCGGACAGGGGGCTTGAGGGAGACCCAGTACTTC. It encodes CAWRTDMRRTGGLRETQYF.

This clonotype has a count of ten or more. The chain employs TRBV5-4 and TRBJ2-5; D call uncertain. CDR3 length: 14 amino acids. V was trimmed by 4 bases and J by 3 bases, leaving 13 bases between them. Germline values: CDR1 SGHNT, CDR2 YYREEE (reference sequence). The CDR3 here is CASSPTGGKETQYF. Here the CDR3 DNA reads TGTGCCAGCAGCCCCACGGGTGGAAAAGAGACCCAGTACTTC. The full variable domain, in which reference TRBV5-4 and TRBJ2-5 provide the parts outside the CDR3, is ETGVTQSPTHLIKTRGQQVTLRCSSQSGHNTVSWYQQALGQGPQFIFQYYREEENGRGNFPPRFSGLQFPNYSSELNVNALELDDSALYLCASSPTGGKETQYFGPGTRLLVL.

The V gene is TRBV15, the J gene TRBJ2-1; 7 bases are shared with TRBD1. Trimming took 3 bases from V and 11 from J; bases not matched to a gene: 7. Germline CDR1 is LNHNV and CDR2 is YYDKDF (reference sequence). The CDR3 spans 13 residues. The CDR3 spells CATSRDRTGKQFF. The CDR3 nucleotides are TGTGCCACCAGCAGGGATAGGACAGGTAAGCAGTTCTTC.

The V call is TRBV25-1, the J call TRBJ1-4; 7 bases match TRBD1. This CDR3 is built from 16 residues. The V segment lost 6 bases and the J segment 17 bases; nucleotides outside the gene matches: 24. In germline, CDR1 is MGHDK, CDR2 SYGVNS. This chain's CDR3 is CASSQALGTASSKYFF. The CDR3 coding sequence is TGTGCCAGCAGCCAAGCCCTAGGGACAGCCTCTTCCAAGTATTTTTTT.

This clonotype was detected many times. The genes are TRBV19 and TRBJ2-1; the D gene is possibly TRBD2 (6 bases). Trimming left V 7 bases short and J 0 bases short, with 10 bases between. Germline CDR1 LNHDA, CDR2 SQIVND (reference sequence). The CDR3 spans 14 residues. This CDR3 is CASMRGLSYNEQFF. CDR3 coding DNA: TGTGCCAGTATGCGGGGCCTCTCCTACAATGAGCAGTTCTTC.

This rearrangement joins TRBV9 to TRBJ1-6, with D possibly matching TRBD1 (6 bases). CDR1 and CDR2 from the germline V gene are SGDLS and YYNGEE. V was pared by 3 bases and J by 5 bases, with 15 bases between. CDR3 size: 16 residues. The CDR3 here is CASSEGPGVDNSPLHF. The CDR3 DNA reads TGTGCCAGCAGCGAAGGTCCAGGGGTTGATAATTCACCCCTCCACTTT.

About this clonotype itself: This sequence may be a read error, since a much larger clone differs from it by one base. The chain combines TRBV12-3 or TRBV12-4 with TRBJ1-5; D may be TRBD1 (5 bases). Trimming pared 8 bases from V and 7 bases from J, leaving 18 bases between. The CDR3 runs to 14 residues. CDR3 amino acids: CASGPRRGWQPQHF. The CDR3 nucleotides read TGTGCCAGCGGTCCTCGGAGGGGTTGGCAGCCCCAGCATTTT.